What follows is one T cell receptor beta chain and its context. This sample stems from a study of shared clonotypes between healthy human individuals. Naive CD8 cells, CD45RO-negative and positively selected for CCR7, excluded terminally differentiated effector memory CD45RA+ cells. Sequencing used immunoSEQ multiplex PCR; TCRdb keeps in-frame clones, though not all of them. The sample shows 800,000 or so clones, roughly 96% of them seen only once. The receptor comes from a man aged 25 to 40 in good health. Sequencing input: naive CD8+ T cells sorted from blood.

The CDR3 DNA reads TGTGCCAGCAGCTCGAAGAGAGATGGACAGGGGGCCCCCTACGAGCAGTACTTC. It is translated as CASSSKRDGQGAPYEQYF. The chain links TRBV7-8 to TRBJ2-7, with 11 bases matching TRBD1. J gave up 2 bases and V 4 bases, and 13 bases lay outside the gene matches. From germline, CDR1 is SGHVS and CDR2 FQNEAQ. The CDR3 totals 18 residues. Supplemented by reference TRBV7-8 and TRBJ2-7, the full variable domain reads GAGVSQSPRYKVAKRGQDVALRCDPISGHVSLFWYQQALGQGPEFLTYFQNEAQLDKSGLPSDRFFAERPEGSVSTLKIQRTQQEDSAVYLCASSSKRDGQGAPYEQYFGPGTRLTVT.